A selection of T cell receptor beta chains follows, all from one sample in a study of blood T cell repertoires in COVID-19. TCRdb keeps only in-frame clones here, not all; method: immunoSEQ multiplex PCR. This table holds some 190,000 clones, more than 75% found once. What was sequenced was PBMCs or T cells enriched from blood (not recorded which). Receptors were obtained from a woman in her fifties or sixties with acute COVID-19. Each CDR3 is given with its conserved first and last residue. The order of the fields is D gene, V gene, J gene, clone size, CDR3 DNA, CDR3 protein. A D gene is named only where the DNA matches it firmly. Clone size is given for some rows only: seen once, a few or many times, or a class if the clone is expanded.

D: .; V: TRBV5-1; J: TRBJ1-2; size: .; DNA: TGCGCCAGCAGCTTGATTGTACAAACAGGCGGCTACACCTTC; CDR3: CASSLIVQTGGYTF
D: .; V: TRBV14; J: TRBJ2-1; size: .; DNA: TGTGCCAGCAGCCAATCCACGTCGCGTAGGGGGATTTATGAGCAGTTCTTC; CDR3: CASSQSTSRRGIYEQFF
D: TRBD1; V: TRBV19; J: TRBJ1-5; size: .; DNA: TGTGCCAGTAGTGGCCGGGCAGGGGGCGGTCAGCCCCAGCATTTT; CDR3: CASSGRAGGGQPQHF
D: TRBD1; V: TRBV9; J: TRBJ1-5; size: few; DNA: TGTGCCAGCAGCTTGGGACAGTATAGCAATCAGCCCCAGCATTTT; CDR3: CASSLGQYSNQPQHF
D: .; V: TRBV6-5; J: TRBJ1-1; size: medium-sized; DNA: TGTGCCACCTCACAGATGAACACTGAAGCTTTCTTT; CDR3: CATSQMNTEAFF
D: TRBD2; V: TRBV2; J: TRBJ2-1; size: .; DNA: TGTGCCAGCAGTCGTAGGACTAGCGGTGGCGATGAGCAGTTCTTC; CDR3: CASSRRTSGGDEQFF
D: .; V: TRBV19; J: TRBJ1-2; size: few; DNA: TGTGCCAGTAGTATAATCGACAGAGACGCCTATGGCTACACCTTC; CDR3: CASSIIDRDAYGYTF
D: .; V: TRBV3-1/TRBV3-2; J: TRBJ1-4; size: .; DNA: TGTGCCAGCAGCCGTGCTGGGGCATTGAATGAAAAACTGTTTTTT; CDR3: CASSRAGALNEKLFF
D: TRBD1; V: TRBV5-5; J: TRBJ1-2; size: .; DNA: TGTGCCAGCAGCCGACCCGGGACAGGGTTCTATGGCTACACCTTC; CDR3: CASSRPGTGFYGYTF
D: .; V: TRBV7-2; J: TRBJ1-5; size: .; DNA: TGTGCCAGCAGCTCACAACCGAATCAGCCCCAGCATTTT; CDR3: CASSSQPNQPQHF
D: TRBD1; V: TRBV18; J: TRBJ1-3; size: once; DNA: TGTGCCAGCACCATACAGGGGGCAGCTGGAAACACCATATATTTT; CDR3: CASTIQGAAGNTIYF
D: TRBD2; V: TRBV5-1; J: TRBJ2-2; size: .; DNA: TGCGCCAGCAGCTCGACGACTAGCGGGGGTAACACCGGGGAGCTGTTTTTT; CDR3: CASSSTTSGGNTGELFF
D: .; V: TRBV14; J: TRBJ1-1; size: once; DNA: TGTGCCAGCAGGCAGACAATGAACACTGAAGCTTTCTTT; CDR3: CASRQTMNTEAFF
D: TRBD1; V: TRBV7-2; J: TRBJ2-1; size: few; DNA: TGTGCCAGCAGCCCAACAGGGGCCTACAATGAGCAGTTCTTC; CDR3: CASSPTGAYNEQFF
D: TRBD2; V: TRBV3-1/TRBV3-2; J: TRBJ2-5; size: .; DNA: TGTGCCAGCAGCCAAGGGGTAGCGGGGGGGTACTTC; CDR3: CASSQGVAGGYF
D: TRBD2; V: TRBV19; J: TRBJ2-3; size: .; DNA: TGTGCCAGTAGTATAGATAGCCTAGCGGGGGGGGATACGCAGTATTTT; CDR3: CASSIDSLAGGDTQYF
D: .; V: TRBV18; J: TRBJ1-2; size: few; DNA: TGTGCCAGCTCACCCGACGGGAACTATGGCTACACCTTC; CDR3: CASSPDGNYGYTF
D: TRBD1; V: TRBV28; J: TRBJ1-1; size: .; DNA: TGTGCCAGTGGGACAGGGGGCGCAGCCACTGAAGCTTTCTTT; CDR3: CASGTGGAATEAFF
D: .; V: TRBV9; J: TRBJ1-1; size: once; DNA: TGTGCCAGCAGCGTAGCAACAGGAGCTTACACTGAAGCTTTCTTT; CDR3: CASSVATGAYTEAFF
D: TRBD1; V: TRBV10-3; J: TRBJ1-1; size: .; DNA: TGTGCCATCAGTGAAGGACAGGGCCGGGGGGACACTGAAGCTTTCTTT; CDR3: CAISEGQGRGDTEAFF
D: .; V: TRBV6-5; J: TRBJ2-5; size: .; DNA: TGTGCCAGCGGGCGACAGGACCAAGAGACCCAGTACTTC; CDR3: CASGRQDQETQYF
D: TRBD1; V: TRBV5-1; J: TRBJ1-2; size: .; DNA: TGCGCCAGCAGCCCCTCGGAGACAGGGGGCGGCAATGGCTACACCTTC; CDR3: CASSPSETGGGNGYTF
D: .; V: TRBV6-5; J: TRBJ2-3; size: .; DNA: TGTGCCACCTCCGGCCGGACAGTCGGCACAGATACGCAGTATTTT; CDR3: CATSGRTVGTDTQYF
D: .; V: TRBV5-4; J: TRBJ1-2; size: .; DNA: TGTGCCAGCAGGCCTGACCAAACAGGGAGCTATGGCTACACCTTC; CDR3: CASRPDQTGSYGYTF
D: .; V: TRBV12-3/TRBV12-4; J: TRBJ2-1; size: .; DNA: TGTGCCAGCAGACCGGAGTACAATGAGCAGTTCTTC; CDR3: CASRPEYNEQFF
D: .; V: TRBV10-3; J: TRBJ1-4; size: .; DNA: TGTGCCATCGGGAGTACCCCCAATGAAAAACTGTTTTTT; CDR3: CAIGSTPNEKLFF
D: TRBD2; V: TRBV19; J: TRBJ2-2; size: .; DNA: TGTGCCAGTCAACACCCGGCAGCGGGGCTCACCGGGGAGCTGTTTTTT; CDR3: CASQHPAAGLTGELFF
D: TRBD1; V: TRBV29-1; J: TRBJ2-3; size: few; DNA: TGCAGCGTCTACGGGACAGCCACAGATACGCAGTATTTT; CDR3: CSVYGTATDTQYF
D: TRBD2; V: TRBV6-5; J: TRBJ2-2; size: .; DNA: TGTGCCAGCAGTTACGCCCCCCGGGGGGACACCGGGGAGCTGTTTTTT; CDR3: CASSYAPRGDTGELFF
D: .; V: TRBV7-9; J: TRBJ1-2; size: .; DNA: TGTGCCAGCAGCTTACCCCGGTCCGATAACTATGGCTACACCTTC; CDR3: CASSLPRSDNYGYTF
D: .; V: TRBV11-1; J: TRBJ1-1; size: .; DNA: TGTGCCAGCAGCTTGGGGCGAAGGATGACTGAAGCTTTCTTT; CDR3: CASSLGRRMTEAFF
D: TRBD1; V: TRBV11-2; J: TRBJ1-1; size: once; DNA: TGTGCCAGCAGCTTATCTCGGCGGGACAGGGGTTTCATGAACACTGAAGCTTTCTTT; CDR3: CASSLSRRDRGFMNTEAFF
D: TRBD2; V: TRBV10-3; J: TRBJ2-1; size: .; DNA: TGTGCCATCAGTGAGGCTAGCGGGGGCCTAGACAATGAGCAGTTCTTC; CDR3: CAISEASGGLDNEQFF
D: TRBD1; V: TRBV9; J: TRBJ2-1; size: .; DNA: TGTGCCAGCAGCGTATCCGGGACAGGGGGCAATGAGCAGTTCTTC; CDR3: CASSVSGTGGNEQFF
D: .; V: TRBV15; J: TRBJ1-6; size: few; DNA: TGTGCCACCAGCAGAGATCGTGGGCCACCCGGTTCACCCCTCCACTTT; CDR3: CATSRDRGPPGSPLHF
D: .; V: TRBV3-1/TRBV3-2; J: TRBJ1-6; size: .; DNA: TGTGCCAGCAGCCCCCTCCGGAGTAATAATTCACCCCTCCACTTT; CDR3: CASSPLRSNNSPLHF
D: TRBD2; V: TRBV4-1; J: TRBJ2-5; size: .; DNA: TGCGCCAGCAGCCAAGATAGGCCTAGCGGGGAAGAGACCCAGTACTTC; CDR3: CASSQDRPSGEETQYF
D: .; V: TRBV19; J: TRBJ1-2; size: .; DNA: TGTGCCAGTACCGACTACGCCTATGGCTACACCTTC; CDR3: CASTDYAYGYTF
D: .; V: TRBV11-2; J: TRBJ2-3; size: .; DNA: TGTGCCAGCAGCTTAGACGCAGGGGAGAGTACGCAGTATTTT; CDR3: CASSLDAGESTQYF
D: .; V: TRBV13; J: TRBJ2-3; size: few; DNA: TGTGCCAGCAGCTTTTTCAAAGATACGCAGTATTTT; CDR3: CASSFFKDTQYF
D: .; V: TRBV30; J: TRBJ1-5; size: once; DNA: TGTGCCTGGAGTGTAAAACTTCGAGGCATGCCCCAGCATTTT; CDR3: CAWSVKLRGMPQHF
D: .; V: TRBV3-1/TRBV3-2; J: TRBJ1-4; size: few; DNA: TGTGCCAGCAGCGGGCAGACCATTGAAAAACTGTTTTTT; CDR3: CASSGQTIEKLFF
D: .; V: TRBV28; J: TRBJ2-5; size: .; DNA: TGTGCCAGCCGACTACGGGGACTTCGGCTCTTACAAGAGACCCAGTACTTC; CDR3: CASRLRGLRLLQETQYF
D: .; V: TRBV5-6; J: TRBJ2-2; size: .; DNA: TGTGCCAGCAGCTTGGGACAGACCACCGGGGAGCTGTTTTTT; CDR3: CASSLGQTTGELFF
D: .; V: TRBV14; J: TRBJ2-4; size: .; DNA: TGTGCCAGCAGCCAGGGGCGGGGGCTAGCCAAAAACATTCAGTACTTC; CDR3: CASSQGRGLAKNIQYF
D: TRBD2; V: TRBV7-9; J: TRBJ2-5; size: .; DNA: TGTGCCAGCAGCTTAACGGCTAGCGGGGTTGGGACCCAGTACTTC; CDR3: CASSLTASGVGTQYF
D: TRBD1; V: TRBV5-1; J: TRBJ1-1; size: .; DNA: TGCGCCAGCAGCCCGGGACAGGGCGTGAACACTGAAGCTTTCTTT; CDR3: CASSPGQGVNTEAFF
D: TRBD1; V: TRBV6-5; J: TRBJ2-2; size: few; DNA: TGTGCCAGCAGTTACTCGCCGGGACAGGCCAAGGGGGAGCTGTTTTTT; CDR3: CASSYSPGQAKGELFF
D: .; V: TRBV28; J: TRBJ1-2; size: .; DNA: TGTGCCAGCAGCACCTCTGGCCGGGTCTATGGCTACACCTTC; CDR3: CASSTSGRVYGYTF
D: TRBD1; V: TRBV5-5; J: TRBJ1-2; size: .; DNA: TGTGCCAGCAGCCAGGGACAGGGACTGGAAGGCTACACCTTC; CDR3: CASSQGQGLEGYTF
D: TRBD1; V: TRBV25-1; J: TRBJ1-4; size: few; DNA: TGTGCCAGCATCGGGACAGAAGAAAAACTGTTTTTT; CDR3: CASIGTEEKLFF
D: .; V: TRBV6-5; J: TRBJ1-5; size: .; DNA: TGTGCCAGCGGCGGGGGCAATCAGCCCCAGCATTTT; CDR3: CASGGGNQPQHF